This T cell receptor (beta chain) was documented in a study of T-cell reconstitution after alpha-beta-depleted transplantation in children. This CDR3 has 17 amino acids. The V gene's germline CDR1 is ENHRY and CDR2 SYGVKD. With V trimmed by 5 bases and J by 0 bases, 6 bases remained unmatched. Ten or more counts support this clonotype. Its antigen remains unidentified. During its preparation, the TCRbeta library received unique molecular identifiers. MiXCR, run by TCRdb on the PCR reads, gives a single entry per CDR3 protein. The sample holds 250,000 to 300,000 distinct CDR3 sequences, around a tenth seen once. Study-wide results and caveats: Surviving recipient T cells and thymic progenitors accounted for the high day-60 TCRbeta diversity observed in some patients. Newly produced T cells mostly accounted for T-cell counts and diversity one year post-transplant. In patients about two months after transplant, alpha-beta T cells reportedly arose from several hundred expanded graft clones.

The sample was PBMCs, taken before TCRalphabeta/CD19-depleted stem cell transplant. The source is a boy less than two years old with acute myeloid leukemia, due to receive a stem cell transplant. J is TRBJ1-6 and V is TRBV10-3; 8 nucleotides line up with TRBD1. CDR3 bases: TGTGCCATCAGTCTCGACACAGGGGGCTCCTATAATTCACCCCTCCACTTT. Amino acids: CAISLDTGGSYNSPLHF.